These 24 T cell receptor beta chains share one sample of origin, sequenced in a study of OX40 agonist ivuxolimab in advanced cancers. Assay used: immunoSEQ multiplex PCR; TCRdb lists only in-frame clones, some missing. The profile shows tens of thousands of clones, more than 70% of them singletons. Sequencing was performed on CD4+ or CD8+ T cells sorted from blood, taken in a trial of the OX40 agonist ivuxolimab. Receptors originate from an adult with an advanced solid tumor such as melanoma, head and neck, liver or kidney cancer.

For this clone: The sample has other DNA sequences that encode this CDR3 too. This chain connects TRBV5-1 to TRBJ2-7, with 9 bases identical to TRBD1. The V gene's germline CDR1 is SGHRS and CDR2 YFSETQ. V shed 4 bases and J 2 bases; nucleotides not matched to a gene: 4. This CDR3 spans 14 amino acids. The CDR3: CASSPRTGAYEQYF. CDR3 sequence (DNA): TGCGCCAGCAGCCCACGGACAGGGGCCTACGAGCAGTACTTC.

CDR3 region: CASSPYRGLDTQYF. For the CDR3, the DNA is TGTGCCAGCAGCCCTTACAGGGGGCTAGATACGCAGTATTTT. The chain combines TRBV25-1 with TRBJ2-3, with TRBD1 matching 9 bases. V shed 6 bases, J shed 5 bases, and the junction held 6 bases outside the gene matches. Germline V gene sequence: CDR1 MGHDK, CDR2 SYGVNS. The CDR3 runs 14 residues.

This chain joins TRBV29-1 and TRBJ1-1; 8 bases are shared with TRBD1. Germline V gene data show CDR1 as SQVTM and CDR2 as ANQGSEA. The CDR3 is made up of 13 amino acids. The trim removed 6 bases at V and 1 base at J, leaving 4 bases unmatched. Here the CDR3 reads CSVRQGPNTEAFF. The CDR3 DNA is TGCAGCGTCAGACAGGGGCCGAACACTGAAGCTTTCTTT.

J is TRBJ2-3 and V is TRBV5-1, with D uncertain. Germline CDR1 reads SGHRS; CDR2 reads YFSETQ. The CDR3 covers 13 residues. V lost 6 bases to trimming and J lost 5 bases, with 13 bases between them. The CDR3 loop reads CASNPGLGDTQYF. DNA of the CDR3: TGCGCCAGCAACCCCGGTCTGGGAGATACGCAGTATTTT.

V usage is TRBV19 and J usage is TRBJ1-2; 7 nucleotides match TRBD1. V trimming: 4 bases; J trimming: 4 bases; junction bases outside the gene matches: 6. This CDR3 spans 14 amino acids. Germline-derived CDR1 and CDR2 are LNHDA and SQIVND (reference sequence). CDR3 DNA sequence: TGTGCCAGTAGTACCACTCCAGGGGGCTATGGCTACACCTTC. Amino acids: CASSTTPGGYGYTF. The full variable domain, rest sourced from reference TRBV19 and TRBJ1-2, is DGGITQSPKYLFRKEGQNVTLSCEQNLNHDAMYWYRQDPGQGLRLIYYSQIVNDFQKGDIAEGYSVSREKKESFPLTVTSAQKNPTAFYLCASSTTPGGYGYTFGSGTRLTVV.

The chain carries TRBV4-2 and TRBJ2-2; tentative D call: TRBD2 (6 bases). The CDR3 is 16 residues long. Trimming took off 0 bases at V and 1 base at J, with 9 bases between the two ends. Per germline, CDR1 LGHNA and CDR2 YNFKEQ. CDR3 in amino acids: CASSQESRGNTGELFF. CDR3 bases: TGTGCCAGCAGCCAAGAATCGCGGGGGAACACCGGGGAGCTGTTTTTT.

This clone was seen only once. V and J are TRBV6-6 and TRBJ2-2, with D perhaps matching TRBD1 (6 bases). The CDR3 runs to 14 residues. V was trimmed by 2 bases and J by 6 bases, leaving 10 bases between them. Germline values: CDR1 MNHNY, CDR2 SVGAGI (reference sequence). Here the CDR3 DNA reads TGTGCCAGCAGTTACCAATGGACAGCCGGGGAGCTGTTTTTT. Translation: CASSYQWTAGELFF.

The genes are TRBV18 and TRBJ2-3; D might be TRBD1 or TRBD2, each matching 5 bases. The CDR3 has 14 amino acids. V lost 6 bases, J lost 6 bases, and 16 bases lay in between. The germline V gene encodes CDR1 KGHSH and CDR2 LQKENI. Here the CDR3 reads CASSNHPGRDTQYF. The CDR3 DNA sequence: TGTGCCAGCTCGAACCACCCGGGACGGGATACGCAGTATTTT.

This chain uses TRBV4-1 with TRBJ2-7, with TRBD2 matching over 10 bases. The CDR3 totals 14 residues. Germline lookup yields CDR1 MGHRA and CDR2 YSYEKL. Unmatched junction bases numbered 0, after V lost 4 bases and J lost 0 bases. The CDR3 loop is CASSLAGGSYEQYF. In DNA, the CDR3 is TGCGCCAGCAGCCTAGCGGGAGGCTCCTACGAGCAGTACTTC.

This sequence joins TRBV7-2 and TRBJ1-5, with TRBD1 matching over 7 bases. Trimming took 4 bases from V and 3 from J; bases not matched to a gene: 9. The CDR3 consists of 16 residues. Germline V lookup: CDR1 SGHTA, CDR2 FQGNSA. CDR3 bases: TGTGCCAGCAGCTCCGGATGGACAGGACACAATCAGCCCCAGCATTTT. Translated: CASSSGWTGHNQPQHF. The variable domain in full, completed from reference TRBV7-2 and TRBJ1-5, reads GAGVSQSPSNKVTEKGKDVELRCDPISGHTALYWYRQSLGQGLEFLIYFQGNSAPDKSGLPSDRFSAERTGGSVSTLTIQRTQQEDSAVYLCASSSGWTGHNQPQHFGDGTRLSIL.

The chain links TRBV6-4 to TRBJ2-3; 7 bases align to TRBD1. J gave up 10 bases and V 5 bases, and 3 bases lay outside the gene matches. CDR1 and CDR2 from the germline V gene are MRHNA and SNTAGT. The CDR3 sequence is 11 residues long. The CDR3 sequence is CASSSGGPQYF. In DNA form, the CDR3 reads TGTGCCAGCAGTTCAGGGGGACCGCAGTATTTT.

Remarks on this clone: The junction and the germline gene differ at one end; a read error may be behind it. The identical CDR3 is also encoded by other nucleotide sequences in the sample. This chain connects TRBV28 to TRBJ2-1; a weak D match, TRBD1 (6 bases). The CDR3 loop spans 12 amino acids. CDR1 is MDHEN, CDR2 SYDVKM, per germline. As DNA, the CDR3 is TGTGCCAGCAGTTTATGGATGGGGGCGGGCGTCTTC. It is translated as CASSLWMGAGVF. The full variable domain, with the rest looked up from reference TRBV28 and TRBJ2-1, is DVKVTQSSRYLVKRTGEKVFLECVQDMDHENMFWYRQDPGLGLRLIYFSYDVKMKEKGDIPEGYSVSREKKERFSLILESASTNQTSMYLCASSLWMGAGVFGPGTRLTVL.

Points on this clone: One end of the junction does not line up with germline, which may come from a read error. V usage is TRBV30 and J usage is TRBJ2-1, with D maybe TRBD2 (6 bases). The CDR3 extends over 11 amino acids. CDR1 is GTSNPN, CDR2 SVGIG, per germline (reference sequence). The CDR3 loop is CAWSLMGGMVF. CDR3 coding DNA: TGTGCCTGGAGTCTGATGGGAGGTATGGTCTTC.

V and J are TRBV11-2 and TRBJ1-1, with D perhaps matching TRBD1 (5 bases). CDR1 and CDR2 from the germline V gene are SGHAT and FQNNGV. This CDR3 has 16 residues. V was trimmed by 2 bases and J by 5 bases, leaving 18 bases between them. The CDR3 protein is CASSLPFRGVGTEAFF. The DNA of the CDR3 is TGTGCCAGCAGCTTACCCTTTCGGGGCGTGGGGACTGAAGCTTTCTTT.

The chain uses TRBV5-1 and TRBJ2-7, with D perhaps TRBD1 (6 bases). Near its end, the DNA agrees better with TRBJ2-5, so the J call may be wrong. Germline V gives CDR1 SGHRS, CDR2 YFSETQ. The CDR3 is made up of 16 amino acids. The CDR3 DNA follows: TGCGCCAGCAGCTTGCAGGGGATGGGGATTCAAGAGACCCAGTACTTC. It encodes CASSLQGMGIQETQYF.

This clone appeared a single time. This chain uses TRBV29-1 with TRBJ1-5, with a weak D call TRBD1 (6 bases). The germline CDR1 and CDR2 sequences are SQVTM and ANQGSEA. This CDR3 has 14 residues. Trimming removed 4 bases at V and 6 bases at J, with 16 bases between. CDR3 sequence reads: CSVGIGRGGQPQHF. Written as DNA, the CDR3 is TGCAGCGTTGGTATAGGGCGAGGGGGTCAGCCCCAGCATTTT.

V gene TRBV5-4 combines with J gene TRBJ2-3; no firm D call. Germline CDR1 is SGHNT and CDR2 is YYREEE (reference sequence). V was trimmed by 4 bases and J by 6 bases, leaving 9 bases between them. CDR3 length: 12 amino acids. The CDR3 spells CASSRQQDTQYF. The CDR3 region has the DNA TGTGCCAGCAGCCGTCAACAGGATACGCAGTATTTT.

Written as DNA, the CDR3 is TGCAGTGCGAGTCCCCTCTATGGCTACACCTTC. Its translation: CSASPLYGYTF. The V gene is TRBV20-1, the J gene TRBJ1-2; no reliable D call. The CDR3 runs 11 residues. Trimming pared 6 bases from V and 4 bases from J, leaving 9 bases between. Germline-derived CDR1 and CDR2 are DFQATT and SNEGSKA (reference sequence).

The chain couples TRBV6-1 to TRBJ2-7, with D possibly being TRBD1 or TRBD2 (5 bases each). Trimming stripped 6 bases from V and 2 bases from J, with 14 bases between. The length of the CDR3 is 14 residues. Germline CDR1 is MNHNS and CDR2 is SASEGT. CDR3 bases: TGTGCCAGCAGATGGGACGGCCTTACCTACGAGCAGTACTTC. Protein: CASRWDGLTYEQYF.

The chain carries TRBV5-4 and TRBJ2-2; 9 bases match TRBD1. The CDR3 has 13 amino acids. CDR1 SGHNT and CDR2 YYREEE come from the germline V gene (reference sequence). J gave up 5 bases and V 10 bases, and 6 bases lay outside the gene matches. The CDR3 loop reads CAGGQGVTGELFF. CDR3 DNA: TGTGCCGGGGGACAGGGTGTAACCGGGGAGCTGTTTTTT.

The chain is built from TRBV6-1 and TRBJ2-7; 13 bases align to TRBD2. This CDR3 has 15 amino acids. CDR1 and CDR2 (germline): MNHNS, SASEGT. Germline trimming cut 8 bases from V and 5 bases from J; bases unmatched to any gene: 9. The CDR3 reads CASPGLAGSLNEQYF. The CDR3, as DNA: TGTGCCAGCCCGGGACTAGCGGGGTCCCTGAACGAGCAGTACTTC.

This rearrangement joins TRBV28 to TRBJ1-1; the D is unclear. With 6 bases removed from V and 1 base from J, the gap between germline ends came to 9 bases. CDR1 is MDHEN, CDR2 SYDVKM, per germline. The CDR3 is made up of 13 amino acids. The CDR3 is CASRGAGNTEAFF. The CDR3 DNA reads TGTGCCAGCAGGGGAGCAGGGAACACTGAAGCTTTCTTT.

V is TRBV6-5 and J is TRBJ2-1; the D call may be TRBD1 or TRBD2 (5 bases each). In germline, CDR1 is MNHEY, CDR2 SVGAGI. Trimming took off 8 bases at V and 8 bases at J, with 19 bases between the two ends. CDR3 length: 14 amino acids. In DNA, the CDR3 is TGTGCCAGCCGCCCCTTAGGGACCGTCGATGAGCAGTTCTTC. It translates to CASRPLGTVDEQFF.

The V gene is TRBV27, the J gene TRBJ2-1; weak D call: TRBD2 (6 bases). Germline CDR1 MNHEY, CDR2 SMNVEV (reference sequence). V was shortened by 5 bases and J by 6 bases, with 14 bases between the two germline ends. CDR3 length equals 14 residues. CDR3 DNA sequence: TGTGCCAGCAGTCTTCGACTAGTATCCAATGAGCAGTTCTTC. This gives the protein CASSLRLVSNEQFF.